Shown below are 21 T cell receptor beta chains from a single sample sequenced in a study of blood T cell repertoires in COVID-19. The data were produced by immunoSEQ multiplex PCR, yet TCRdb's version contains in-frame clones alone and is incomplete. The sample shows fewer than 700,000 clones, roughly nine tenths of them seen only once. The sample comprised peripheral blood. All receptors derive from a woman in her fifties or sixties with COVID-19, enrolled during active disease.

This chain links TRBV5-4 with TRBJ1-1; 7 bases match TRBD1. The CDR3 spans 14 residues. V lost 4 bases to trimming and J lost 3 bases; unmatched junction nucleotides: 6. Germline lookup yields CDR1 SGHNT and CDR2 YYREEE (reference sequence). The CDR3 is CASSIQGVDTEAFF. The CDR3 nucleotides are TGTGCCAGCAGCATTCAGGGGGTGGACACTGAAGCTTTCTTT.

The chain couples TRBV6-1 to TRBJ2-2; TRBD1 aligns across 12 bases. Germline assignment: CDR1 MNHNS and CDR2 SASEGT. The CDR3 sequence is 16 residues long. V gave up 1 base and J gave up 11 bases; unmatched junction bases: 8. CDR3 sequence reads: CASSEVGTGGAEELFF. As DNA, the CDR3 is TGTGCCAGCAGTGAAGTTGGGACAGGGGGCGCGGAAGAGCTGTTTTTT.

This chain joins TRBV5-1 and TRBJ1-6, with D uncertain. The length of the CDR3 is 15 residues. V was clipped by 0 bases and J by 0 bases, with 4 bases between them. Germline V lookup: CDR1 SGHRS, CDR2 YFSETQ. CDR3 bases: TGCGCCAGCAGCTTGGAGAGCTCCTATAATTCACCCCTCCACTTT. Amino acids: CASSLESSYNSPLHF. Based on the CDR3 plus reference TRBV5-1 and TRBJ1-6, the full variable domain is KAGVTQTPRYLIKTRGQQVTLSCSPISGHRSVSWYQQTPGQGLQFLFEYFSETQRNKGNFPGRFSGRQFSNSRSEMNVSTLELGDSALYLCASSLESSYNSPLHFGNGTRLTVT.

The chain uses TRBV18 and TRBJ1-5; D gene unclear. V was cut by 1 base and J by 3 bases, with 10 bases left in between. The CDR3 spans 15 residues. Germline values: CDR1 KGHSH, CDR2 LQKENI. CDR3 sequence reads: CASSPRFRLNQPQHF. Written as DNA, the CDR3 is TGTGCCAGCTCACCACGGTTCAGGCTCAATCAGCCCCAGCATTTT.

The V and J genes are TRBV30 and TRBJ1-3; unclear D gene. Trimming pared 2 bases from V and 7 bases from J, leaving 3 bases between. There are 10 residues in the CDR3. The germline gives CDR1 GTSNPN, CDR2 SVGIG (reference sequence). CDR3 loop: CAWSRNTIYF. Written as DNA, the CDR3 is TGTGCCTGGAGTCGGAACACCATATATTTT.

This clone occurred once. The chain recombines TRBV9 with TRBJ1-5; D is perhaps TRBD1 (5 bases). V was cut by 1 base and J by 8 bases, with 16 bases left in between. This CDR3 has 15 residues. Germline CDR1 SGDLS, CDR2 YYNGEE. DNA for the CDR3: TGTGCCAGCAGCGTATGGGGGGGGAGTAGGAAGCCCCAGCATTTT. Protein: CASSVWGGSRKPQHF.

This chain connects TRBV19 to TRBJ1-5; 7 bases fit TRBD1. Germline V CDR1 and CDR2: LNHDA, SQIVND (reference sequence). With V trimmed by 3 bases and J by 1 base, 6 bases remained unmatched. This CDR3 spans 16 amino acids. The CDR3, as DNA: TGTGCCAGTAGTATGTGGGACAGCGGAAGCAATCAGCCCCAGCATTTT. It specifies CASSMWDSGSNQPQHF.

This rearrangement joins TRBV2 to TRBJ1-6, with D perhaps matching TRBD1 (5 bases). The CDR3 sequence is 14 residues long. V was cut by 7 bases and J by 5 bases, with 12 bases left in between. CDR1 and CDR2 from the germline V gene are SNHLY and FYNNEI. The CDR3 region is CASKGLINNSPLHF. CDR3 coding DNA: TGTGCCAGCAAGGGGCTTATCAATAATTCACCCCTCCACTTT.

In its sample, this clone was seen once. This sequence joins TRBV5-1 and TRBJ2-7; D remains unclear. Trimming cost V 0 bases and J 2 bases, with 15 bases left between them. CDR3 length: 16 residues. In germline, CDR1 is SGHRS, CDR2 YFSETQ. CDR3 in amino acids: CASSLEGRSPPYEQYF. In DNA form, the CDR3 reads TGCGCCAGCAGCTTGGAAGGCAGGTCCCCACCCTACGAGCAGTACTTC.

The chain employs TRBV7-9 and TRBJ2-7, with D maybe TRBD2 (7 bases). There are 14 residues in the CDR3. The V end lost 4 bases, the J end lost 3 bases, and 13 bases lay between the germline ends. CDR1 and CDR2 (germline): SEHNR, FQNEAQ (reference sequence). For the CDR3, the DNA is TGTGCCAGCAGCTCGCGGGGGCCAGGCTACGAGCAGTACTTC. Amino acids: CASSSRGPGYEQYF.

This chain joins TRBV10-3 and TRBJ1-1; D unresolved. The germline V gene encodes CDR1 ENHRY and CDR2 SYGVKD. The ends were cut back, 4 bases at V and 2 bases at J, with 14 bases in the middle. This CDR3 has 15 residues. CDR3 amino acids: CAISGAPSQNTEAFF. The CDR3 bases are TGTGCCATCAGTGGCGCCCCGTCCCAAAACACTGAAGCTTTCTTT.

The chain is built from TRBV11-1 and TRBJ1-1, with TRBD1 matching 8 bases. Germline V gene sequence: CDR1 SGHAT, CDR2 FQDESV (reference sequence). The CDR3 extends over 15 amino acids. After removal of 5 bases from V and 5 bases from J, the junction contained 10 bases not matched to a gene. CDR3 sequence (DNA): TGTGCCAGCAGCCGCCCCGGGACAGGAGTTACTGAAGCTTTCTTT. Its translation is CASSRPGTGVTEAFF.

This rearrangement joins TRBV6-4 to TRBJ2-3, with TRBD2 matching 15 bases. The length of the CDR3 is 19 residues. Trimming took 6 bases from V and 2 from J; bases not matched to a gene: 12. CDR1 is MRHNA, CDR2 SNTAGT, per germline. For the CDR3, the DNA is TGTGCCAGCAGAGCCCACTTCGGGACTAGCGGGGGGAACACAGATACGCAGTATTTT. Its translation: CASRAHFGTSGGNTDTQYF.

This clone appeared a few times. The V gene is TRBV19, the J gene TRBJ2-5; 10 bases are shared with TRBD1. This CDR3 comprises 14 residues. Germline CDR1 reads LNHDA; CDR2 reads SQIVND (reference sequence). The ends lost 5 bases at V and 9 bases at J; junction bases unmatched: 9. CDR3 bases: TGTGCCAGTAGTTCCGGGACAGGGGTTGTTGCCCAGTACTTC. Its translation is CASSSGTGVVAQYF. The full variable domain, its missing parts supplied by reference TRBV19 and TRBJ2-5, is DGGITQSPKYLFRKEGQNVTLSCEQNLNHDAMYWYRQDPGQGLRLIYYSQIVNDFQKGDIAEGYSVSREKKESFPLTVTSAQKNPTAFYLCASSSGTGVVAQYFGPGTRLLVL.

This chain uses TRBV27 with TRBJ1-5; 9 nucleotides agree with TRBD1. This CDR3 comprises 14 residues. Trimming at V came to 6 bases and at J to 5 bases, leaving 5 bases not matched to a gene. Germline assignment: CDR1 MNHEY and CDR2 SMNVEV (reference sequence). CDR3 DNA: TGTGCCAGCAGATCGACAGGGGGTGATCAGCCCCAGCATTTT. This gives the protein CASRSTGGDQPQHF.

The chain recombines TRBV27 with TRBJ2-1; possibly TRBD1 for D (5 bases). This CDR3 is 13 amino acids long. V was shortened by 2 bases and J by 8 bases, with 10 bases between the two germline ends. Germline V CDR1 and CDR2: MNHEY, SMNVEV (reference sequence). The CDR3 loop reads CASSLGRAYEQFF. The CDR3 DNA sequence: TGTGCCAGCAGTTTAGGCAGGGCCTATGAGCAGTTCTTC.

The genes are TRBV5-5 and TRBJ2-5, with a weak D call TRBD2 (6 bases). Germline V CDR1 and CDR2: SGHKS, YYEKEE (reference sequence). With 4 bases removed from V and 5 bases from J, the gap between germline ends came to 24 bases. The CDR3 length is 17 residues. In nucleotides, the CDR3 is TGTGCCAGCAGCCCGAGAGCTGCTGGGGGGTCCGGGGAGACCCAGTACTTC. Translated, it gives CASSPRAAGGSGETQYF. The full variable domain, its missing parts supplied by reference TRBV5-5 and TRBJ2-5, is DAGVTQSPTHLIKTRGQQVTLRCSPISGHKSVSWYQQVLGQGPQFIFQYYEKEERGRGNFPDRFSARQFPNYSSELNVNALLLGDSALYLCASSPRAAGGSGETQYFGPGTRLLVL.

This clone was seen only once. The rearrangement joins TRBV19 to TRBJ2-2; 10 bases align to TRBD2. V was clipped by 7 bases and J by 6 bases; unmatched bases: 5. CDR1 is LNHDA, CDR2 SQIVND, per germline (reference sequence). The CDR3 runs 14 residues. CDR3 sequence reads: CASTKRGGSGELFF. The CDR3 coding sequence is TGTGCCAGTACGAAGCGGGGGGGATCCGGGGAGCTGTTTTTT.

This chain uses TRBV2 with TRBJ2-5, with D maybe TRBD2 (7 bases). Germline CDR1 and CDR2: SNHLY and FYNNEI. The CDR3 spans 15 residues. Trimming pared 3 bases from V and 2 bases from J, leaving 13 bases between. The CDR3 sequence: CASSEEGGEQETQYF. The CDR3 nucleotides read TGTGCCAGCAGTGAGGAGGGGGGGGAGCAAGAGACCCAGTACTTC.

The CDR3 reads CASTGVTGGYTF. DNA of the CDR3: TGTGCCAGCACGGGCGTGACAGGTGGCTACACCTTC. The chain carries TRBV6-4 and TRBJ1-2; TRBD1 is a possible D gene (6 bases). CDR1 MRHNA and CDR2 SNTAGT come from the germline V gene. V lost 7 bases and J 7 bases, leaving 13 bases between the germline ends. The CDR3 length is 12 residues.

The chain employs TRBV10-2 and TRBJ1-3; no firm D call. CDR3 length equals 14 residues. Germline CDR1 and CDR2: WSHSY and SAAADI. V was pared by 6 bases and J by 0 bases, with 9 bases between. DNA for the CDR3: TGCGCCAGCAGCCTAGGGAGCTCTGGAAACACCATATATTTT. It is translated as CASSLGSSGNTIYF.